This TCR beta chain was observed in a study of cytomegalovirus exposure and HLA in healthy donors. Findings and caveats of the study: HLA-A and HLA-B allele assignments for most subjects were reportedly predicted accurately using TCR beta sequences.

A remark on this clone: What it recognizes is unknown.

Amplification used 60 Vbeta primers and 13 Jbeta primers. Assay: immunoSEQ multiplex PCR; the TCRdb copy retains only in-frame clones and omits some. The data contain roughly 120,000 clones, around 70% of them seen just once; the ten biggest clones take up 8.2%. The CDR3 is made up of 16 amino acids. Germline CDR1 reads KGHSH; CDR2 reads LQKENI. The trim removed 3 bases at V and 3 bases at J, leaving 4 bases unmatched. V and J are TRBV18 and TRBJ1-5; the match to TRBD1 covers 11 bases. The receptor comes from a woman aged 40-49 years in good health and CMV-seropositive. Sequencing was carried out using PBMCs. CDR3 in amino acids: CASSPGTGGNNQPQHF. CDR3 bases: TGTGCCAGCTCACCTGGGACAGGGGGTAACAATCAGCCCCAGCATTTT.